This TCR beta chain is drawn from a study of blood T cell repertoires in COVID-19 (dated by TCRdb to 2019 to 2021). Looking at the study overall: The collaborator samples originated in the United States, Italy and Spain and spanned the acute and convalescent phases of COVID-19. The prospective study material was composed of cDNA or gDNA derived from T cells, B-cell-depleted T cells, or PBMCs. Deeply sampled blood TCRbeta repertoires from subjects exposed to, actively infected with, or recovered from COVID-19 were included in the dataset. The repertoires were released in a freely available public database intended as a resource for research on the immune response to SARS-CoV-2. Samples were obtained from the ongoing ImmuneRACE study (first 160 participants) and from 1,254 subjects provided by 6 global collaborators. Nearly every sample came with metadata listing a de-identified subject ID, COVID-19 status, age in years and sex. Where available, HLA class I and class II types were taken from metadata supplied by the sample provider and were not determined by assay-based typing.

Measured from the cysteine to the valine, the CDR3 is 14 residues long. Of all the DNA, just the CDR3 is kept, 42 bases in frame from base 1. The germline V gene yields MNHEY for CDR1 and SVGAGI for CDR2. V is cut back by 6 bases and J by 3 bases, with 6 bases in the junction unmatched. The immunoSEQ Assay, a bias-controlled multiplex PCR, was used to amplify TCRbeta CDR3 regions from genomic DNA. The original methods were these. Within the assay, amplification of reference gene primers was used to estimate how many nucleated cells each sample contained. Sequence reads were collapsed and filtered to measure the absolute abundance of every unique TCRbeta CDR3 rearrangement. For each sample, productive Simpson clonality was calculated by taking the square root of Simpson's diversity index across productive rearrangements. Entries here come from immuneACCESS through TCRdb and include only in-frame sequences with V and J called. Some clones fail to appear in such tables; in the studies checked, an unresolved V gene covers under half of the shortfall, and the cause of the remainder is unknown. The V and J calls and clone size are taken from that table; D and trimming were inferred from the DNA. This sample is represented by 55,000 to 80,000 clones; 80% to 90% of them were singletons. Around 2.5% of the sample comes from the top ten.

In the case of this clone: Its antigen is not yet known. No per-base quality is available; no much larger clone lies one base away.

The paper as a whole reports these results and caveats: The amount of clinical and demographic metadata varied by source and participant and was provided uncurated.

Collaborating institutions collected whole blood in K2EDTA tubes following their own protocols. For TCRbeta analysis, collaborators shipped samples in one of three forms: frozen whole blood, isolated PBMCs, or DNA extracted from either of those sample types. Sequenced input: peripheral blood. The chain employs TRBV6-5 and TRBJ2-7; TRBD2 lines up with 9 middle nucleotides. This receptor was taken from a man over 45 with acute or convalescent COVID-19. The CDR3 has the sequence CASRAGGGGYEQYV. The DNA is TGTGCCAGCAGGGCGGGGGGGGGAGGCTACGAGCAGTACGTC.